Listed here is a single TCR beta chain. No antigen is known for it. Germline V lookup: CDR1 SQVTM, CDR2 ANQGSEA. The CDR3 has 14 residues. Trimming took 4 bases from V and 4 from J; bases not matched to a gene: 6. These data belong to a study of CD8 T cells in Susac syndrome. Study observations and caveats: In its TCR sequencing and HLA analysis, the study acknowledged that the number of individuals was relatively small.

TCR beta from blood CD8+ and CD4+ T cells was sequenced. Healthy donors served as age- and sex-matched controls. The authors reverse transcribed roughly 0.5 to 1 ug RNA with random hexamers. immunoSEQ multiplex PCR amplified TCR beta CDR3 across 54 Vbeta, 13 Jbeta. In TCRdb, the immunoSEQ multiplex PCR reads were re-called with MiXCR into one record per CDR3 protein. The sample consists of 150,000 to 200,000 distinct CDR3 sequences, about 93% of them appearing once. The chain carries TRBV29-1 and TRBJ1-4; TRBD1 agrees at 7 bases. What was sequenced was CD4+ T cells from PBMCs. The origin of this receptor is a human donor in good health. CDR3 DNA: TGCAGCGTTGTCCTCGGGACAGTTAATGAAAAACTGTTTTTT. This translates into CSVVLGTVNEKLFF.